Shown below are 15 T cell receptor beta chains from a single sample sequenced in a study of blood T cell repertoires in COVID-19. Assay: immunoSEQ multiplex PCR; the TCRdb copy retains only in-frame clones and omits some. The profile shows roughly 230,000 clones, roughly four fifths of them singletons. The sample consisted of peripheral blood. The receptor source for this set is a man aged 45-65 years with acute or convalescent COVID-19.

This clone was counted once. The chain recombines TRBV3-1 (or the pseudogene TRBV3-2) with TRBJ1-6, with D perhaps TRBD1 (6 bases). Germline V lookup: CDR1 LGHDT, CDR2 YNNKEL (reference sequence). The CDR3 consists of 15 residues. V was shortened by 2 bases and J by 6 bases, with 11 bases between the two germline ends. CDR3 bases: TGTGCCAGCAGCCAAACAGGGTCATCTAATTCACCCCTCCACTTT. Residues: CASSQTGSSNSPLHF.

Worth noting for this clone: A read error may produce the germline difference seen at one junction end. The CDR3 DNA is TGTGCCAGCAGCTCTCAATTAGAGGGGGCAATTAACTTC. Its protein is CASSSQLEGAINF. The chain recombines TRBV7-9 with TRBJ1-2, with 7 bases identical to TRBD1. Germline loops: CDR1 SEHNR, CDR2 FQNEAQ (reference sequence). The CDR3 spans 13 residues.

The chain carries TRBV4-2 and TRBJ1-4, with 8 bases matching TRBD1. The V and J ends lost 1 base and 3 bases, in that order; junction bases with no gene match: 4. The CDR3 sequence is 16 residues long. The germline gives CDR1 LGHNA, CDR2 YNFKEQ. The CDR3 here is CASSQARQGSNEKLFF. CDR3 DNA sequence: TGTGCCAGCAGCCAAGCCAGACAGGGGTCTAATGAAAAACTGTTTTTT.

In DNA, the CDR3 is TGCGCCAGCAGCTCGTATGGGGCATGGAGCACTGAAGCTTTCTTT. This encodes CASSSYGAWSTEAFF. This rearrangement joins TRBV5-1 to TRBJ1-1; weak D call: TRBD1 (5 bases). Per the germline V gene, CDR1 is SGHRS and CDR2 is YFSETQ. The CDR3 covers 15 residues. V lost 3 bases and J lost 4, with 16 bases in between.

This clone has more than one count but fewer than ten. This sequence joins TRBV5-1 and TRBJ1-6; D is possibly TRBD1 (5 bases). In germline, CDR1 is SGHRS, CDR2 YFSETQ. The ends were cut back, 1 base at V and 6 bases at J, with 14 bases in the middle. The CDR3 spans 16 residues. The CDR3 protein is CASSLTGGSSNSPLHF. In DNA form, the CDR3 reads TGCGCCAGCAGCTTGACAGGCGGATCTTCTAATTCACCCCTCCACTTT.

The chain employs TRBV5-5 and TRBJ1-3, with D unclear. The CDR3 extends over 15 amino acids. Germline V lookup: CDR1 SGHKS, CDR2 YYEKEE (reference sequence). The V end was cut by 0 bases, the J end by 0 bases, with 7 bases between. This CDR3 is CASSLVSLSGNTIYF. CDR3 coding DNA: TGTGCCAGCAGCTTGGTGTCACTCTCTGGAAACACCATATATTTT.

CDR3 sequence: CASSLGNRGLDGYTF. In nucleotides, the CDR3 is TGTGCCAGCAGCTTAGGGAACAGGGGGCTTGATGGCTACACCTTC. The chain links TRBV7-8 to TRBJ1-2; 9 bases align to TRBD1. Trimming removed 1 base from V and 6 bases from J; junction bases left unmatched: 6. The CDR3 runs 15 residues. From germline, CDR1 is SGHVS and CDR2 FQNEAQ.

The J gene is TRBJ1-2, the V gene TRBV12-3 or TRBV12-4; D is uncertain. The CDR3 has 13 residues. The ends were cut back, 11 bases at V and 7 bases at J, with 20 bases in the middle. CDR3 amino acids: CACTVWEGSGYTF. The CDR3 DNA reads TGTGCCTGCACCGTATGGGAGGGCTCTGGCTACACCTTC.

The chain couples TRBV28 to TRBJ2-7, with 8 bases identical to TRBD1. The CDR3 has 15 amino acids. Per the germline V gene, CDR1 is MDHEN and CDR2 is SYDVKM. The trim removed 5 bases at V and 1 base at J, leaving 7 bases unmatched. In DNA form, the CDR3 reads TGTGCCAGCAGTGTCCCCGGGACAGGATCCTACGAGCAGTACTTC. Amino acids: CASSVPGTGSYEQYF.

This rearrangement joins TRBV19 to TRBJ1-2; 11 nucleotides match TRBD1. The germline gives CDR1 LNHDA, CDR2 SQIVND (reference sequence). V was pared by 4 bases and J by 6 bases, with 4 bases of the junction left unmatched. The CDR3 extends over 14 amino acids. The CDR3 nucleotides read TGTGCCAGTAGTACACGGACAGGGGGCAATGGCTACACCTTC. Encoded protein: CASSTRTGGNGYTF. Based on the CDR3 plus reference TRBV19 and TRBJ1-2, the full variable domain is DGGITQSPKYLFRKEGQNVTLSCEQNLNHDAMYWYRQDPGQGLRLIYYSQIVNDFQKGDIAEGYSVSREKKESFPLTVTSAQKNPTAFYLCASSTRTGGNGYTFGSGTRLTVV.

J is TRBJ1-3 and V is TRBV7-9; D not certain. Germline V CDR1 and CDR2: SEHNR, FQNEAQ (reference sequence). V gave up 5 bases and J gave up 3 bases, with 14 bases separating them. The CDR3 consists of 15 residues. The CDR3 protein is CASSHTGKNGNTIYF. CDR3 nucleotides: TGTGCCAGCAGCCACACGGGAAAAAATGGAAACACCATATATTTT.

V usage is TRBV7-9 and J usage is TRBJ1-5, with 9 bases aligning to TRBD1. V shed 3 bases and J 6 bases; nucleotides not matched to a gene: 6. This CDR3 has 15 residues. From germline, CDR1 is SEHNR and CDR2 FQNEAQ (reference sequence). CDR3 protein: CASSFTGGAGQPQHF. CDR3 nucleotide sequence: TGTGCCAGCAGCTTCACAGGGGGCGCGGGTCAGCCCCAGCATTTT.

As concerns this clone: The same CDR3 also results from other DNA sequences found in this sample. V gene TRBV7-2 combines with J gene TRBJ1-5; D is possibly TRBD1 (5 bases). From germline, CDR1 is SGHTA and CDR2 FQGNSA. V was trimmed by 1 base and J by 2 bases, leaving 9 bases between them. This CDR3 is 15 amino acids long. The CDR3 sequence: CASSLEGAGNQPQHF. CDR3 in DNA: TGTGCCAGCAGCTTAGAAGGGGCAGGCAATCAGCCCCAGCATTTT.

There are a few counts of this clone. The chain carries TRBV5-1 and TRBJ2-7; the D gene is possibly TRBD1 (5 bases). From germline, CDR1 is SGHRS and CDR2 YFSETQ. The V and J ends lost 4 bases and 6 bases respectively, with 14 bases between them. This CDR3 spans 13 amino acids. The CDR3: CASSPGLAGEQYF. CDR3 in DNA: TGCGCCAGCAGCCCAGGGTTAGCCGGCGAGCAGTACTTC.

The chain couples TRBV9 to TRBJ1-1, with a possible D match to TRBD1 (5 bases). V gave up 0 bases and J gave up 1 base, with 10 bases separating them. The CDR3 runs to 15 residues. In germline, CDR1 is SGDLS, CDR2 YYNGEE. This CDR3 is CASSVGGGGNTEAFF. CDR3 bases: TGTGCCAGCAGCGTAGGCGGGGGAGGGAACACTGAAGCTTTCTTT.